The TCR beta chain described here comes from a study of cytomegalovirus exposure and HLA in healthy donors. Separate from the 666-subject first cohort, the roughly 120-subject validation cohort was the one that the donors belonged to. Some clones are missing from TCRdb's copy, which holds only in-frame ones; the method was immunoSEQ multiplex PCR. The profile shows approximately 260,000 clones, just over 85% of them singletons. V lost 4 bases, J lost 0 bases, and 16 bases stayed unmatched. In germline, CDR1 is SGHRS, CDR2 YFSETQ. The CDR3 runs to 19 residues. V is TRBV5-1 and J is TRBJ2-7; TRBD1 aligns across 10 bases. Material for sequencing was PBMCs. The TCR originated in a woman between 18 and 30 years old in good health and CMV-seronegative. The CDR3 here is CASSVTRQGASGSSYEQYF. CDR3 sequence (DNA): TGCGCCAGCAGCGTTACACGACAGGGGGCTAGCGGCAGCTCCTACGAGCAGTACTTC.